A selection of T cell receptor beta chains follows, all from one sample in a study of beta chain features in type 1 diabetes. Clones were read by immunoSEQ multiplex PCR, and TCRdb kept only the in-frame ones, dropping some. The sample records about 470,000 clones, 30% being singletons. The sequencing input was naive CD4+ T cells from blood. The receptors come from a man between 18 and 29 years old in good health. Both conserved end residues are part of each CDR3. A D gene is named only where the DNA matches it firmly. Size values are once, few and many counts, or a class for expanded clones, and some rows have none.

clone_size d_call j_call v_call cdr3_nt cdr3_aa
. TRBD1 TRBJ2-2 TRBV19 TGTGCCAGTTCCCGGACAGGGTCCGGGGAGCTGTTTTTT CASSRTGSGELFF
. . TRBJ2-3 TRBV7-9 TGTGCCAGCAGCTTAGACGGATCTAGCACAGATACGCAGTATTTT CASSLDGSSTDTQYF
. TRBD2 TRBJ2-7 TRBV2 TGTGCCAGCAGGGACCGACTAGCGGGAGGATCCGAGCAGTACTTC CASRDRLAGGSEQYF
. . TRBJ2-7 TRBV7-3 TGTGCCAGCAGCTTCCAACAGGGCTACGAGCAGTACTTC CASSFQQGYEQYF
. TRBD2 TRBJ2-7 TRBV7-9 TGTGCCAGCAGGGATACTAGCGGCTACCCCCACGAGCAGTACTTC CASRDTSGYPHEQYF
. . TRBJ2-5 TRBV7-3 TGTGCCAGCAGTAAAGGTAGCGCCTTCAAGGAAGGAGAGACCCAGTACTTC CASSKGSAFKEGETQYF
. . TRBJ2-6 TRBV15 TGTGCCACCAGCAGAGAGCCGGGGTCTGGGGCCAACGTCCTGACTTTC CATSREPGSGANVLTF
. . TRBJ2-1 TRBV29-1 TGCAGCGTTGTGCGGGACATCCCAGATTACAATGAGCAGTTCTTC CSVVRDIPDYNEQFF
. TRBD1 TRBJ1-5 TRBV7-2 TGTGCCAGCAGACTTACAGGGGCCACAAATCAGCCCCAGCATTTT CASRLTGATNQPQHF
. . TRBJ1-1 TRBV30 TGTGCCTGGACCAAGGGAGGTACTGAAGCTTTCTTT CAWTKGGTEAFF
few TRBD1 TRBJ1-2 TRBV2 TGTGCCAGCAGAGTTTCCGGGACAGGGACATTTGGCTACACCTTC CASRVSGTGTFGYTF
. . TRBJ1-5 TRBV19 TGTGCCAGTAGTATACCACCGGGTCAAGTAAGTAATCAGCCCCAGCATTTT CASSIPPGQVSNQPQHF
. TRBD2 TRBJ2-1 TRBV18 TGTGCCAGCTCCGGAGGGGGACTAGCTTCGGGCAATGAGCAGTTCTTC CASSGGGLASGNEQFF
. . TRBJ2-3 TRBV9 TGTGCCAGCACCCCCTCCGCTCTGGCGCGAGACACAGATACGCAGTATTTT CASTPSALARDTDTQYF
few TRBD2 TRBJ2-3 TRBV4-2 TGTGCCAGCAGCCAAGCTCGGGAGGGGACCACAGATACGCAGTATTTT CASSQAREGTTDTQYF
. . TRBJ1-1 TRBV29-1 TGCAGCGTTGATTTTCGGAGGAACACTGAAGCTTTCTTT CSVDFRRNTEAFF
. . TRBJ2-7 TRBV7-3 TGTGCCAGCAGCTACCGGTCGTCCTACGAGCAGTACTTC CASSYRSSYEQYF
few . TRBJ2-7 TRBV20-1 TGCAGTGCCCAGGATTATAGGGAGCAGTACTTC CSAQDYREQYF
. . TRBJ2-5 TRBV11-1 TGTGCCAGCAGCTTATCCCTGGCCGGGAGAGGAGAGACCCAGTACTTC CASSLSLAGRGETQYF
few . TRBJ2-3 TRBV9 TGTGCCAGCAGCGCAGCCAACGCCGCAGATACGCAGTATTTT CASSAANAADTQYF
few . TRBJ2-5 TRBV13 TGTGCCAGCAGCTCTGGACGGTACCAAGAGACCCAGTACTTC CASSSGRYQETQYF
. . TRBJ2-3 TRBV15 TGTGCCACCAGCAGAGATTGGGCAGGGCGTACAGATACGCAGTATTTT CATSRDWAGRTDTQYF
. TRBD2 TRBJ2-7 TRBV28 TGTGCCAGCAGTTTATTAGGACTAGCGATCCACGAGCAGTACTTC CASSLLGLAIHEQYF
. TRBD2 TRBJ2-3 TRBV28 TGTGCCAGCAGTGACCCTAGCGGGAGGGTTACAGATACGCAGTATTTT CASSDPSGRVTDTQYF
few TRBD1 TRBJ2-7 TRBV30 TGTGCCTGGAGTGTAACCGGGACAGGGTTTTACGAGCAGTACTTC CAWSVTGTGFYEQYF
. TRBD1 TRBJ2-5 TRBV27 TGTGCCAGCAGAATGAACAGGGGGTACCAAGAGACCCAGTACTTC CASRMNRGYQETQYF
. . TRBJ2-5 TRBV5-1 TGCGCCTCAGCGCTCCAAGAGACCCAGTACTTC CASALQETQYF
. TRBD2 TRBJ2-7 TRBV20-1 TGCAGTGCTGAGCGGGGCTACGAGCAGTACTTC CSAERGYEQYF
. . TRBJ1-2 TRBV7-2 TGTGCCAGCAGCTTAAGGTCGTATGGCTACACCTTC CASSLRSYGYTF
. . TRBJ2-2 TRBV5-1 TGCGCCAGCAGCTTGGAACGTCAGGGGAACACCGGGGAGCTGTTTTTT CASSLERQGNTGELFF
once . TRBJ2-1 TRBV2 TGTGCCAGCAGTGAAATGGGGAATGAGCAGTTCTTC CASSEMGNEQFF
. . TRBJ2-6 TRBV28 TGTGCCAGCAGTTTATATGGCTCTGGGGCCAACGTCCTGACTTTC CASSLYGSGANVLTF
. . TRBJ1-2 TRBV6-5 TGTGCCAGCAGTTCCGACCATGGCTACACCTTC CASSSDHGYTF
. TRBD2 TRBJ2-1 TRBV7-2 TGTGCCAGCAGCCCCCAAGCGGGAGTTTCTGCTGAGCAGTTCTTC CASSPQAGVSAEQFF
few . TRBJ2-7 TRBV7-2 TGTGCCAGCAGCCCAGCAGGGCGAGAGCAGTACTTC CASSPAGREQYF
. . TRBJ2-1 TRBV11-2 TGTGCCAGCAGCCCGGCAGACCTCAATGAGCAGTTCTTC CASSPADLNEQFF
. . TRBJ1-1 TRBV10-3 TGTGCCACCTCGAGATTGAACACTGAAGCTTTCTTT CATSRLNTEAFF
few TRBD2 TRBJ2-1 TRBV4-2 TGTGCCAGCAGCCAAGATCAAGCTAGCGGACACAATGAGCAGTTCTTC CASSQDQASGHNEQFF
. . TRBJ2-5 TRBV6-6 TGTGCCAGCAGCCACGGGGAGACCCAGTACTTC CASSHGETQYF
few . TRBJ2-1 TRBV11-2 TGTGCCAGCAGCTTGGGGGAGTTTGTCTACAATGAGCAGTTCTTC CASSLGEFVYNEQFF
few . TRBJ2-3 TRBV5-1 TGCGCCAGCAGCTTGGTTCAGAGAAGCACAGATACGCAGTATTTT CASSLVQRSTDTQYF
. . TRBJ1-1 TRBV7-9 TGTGCCAGCAGCTTAGAGAGGGCCCTGAACACTGAAGCTTTCTTT CASSLERALNTEAFF
. TRBD1 TRBJ2-7 TRBV30 TGTGCCTGGAGTGACCCTCGTGGGACAGGGCTCCCCTACGAGCAGTACTTC CAWSDPRGTGLPYEQYF